The entry below gives a single T cell receptor (beta chain) sequence along with its context. A multiplex PCR was run with 60 Vbeta primers and 13 Jbeta primers. TCRdb's table, derived via immunoSEQ multiplex PCR, lists solely in-frame clones and lacks some. The sample shows approximately 220,000 clones, approximately 80% of them seen only once. At sampling all donors were nominally healthy, likely with unrecorded immune exposures. These data are taken from a study of cytomegalovirus exposure and HLA in healthy donors. The sequenced material came from PBMCs. The receptor was isolated from a man aged 35-49 years in good health and CMV-seronegative.

CDR3 loop: CASGRGDFSNQPQHF. The CDR3 nucleotides read TGTGCTAGTGGTCGAGGGGACTTTAGCAATCAGCCCCAGCATTTT. The chain has TRBV12-5 and TRBJ1-5; a possible D gene is TRBD1 (5 bases). The germline V gene has CDR1 LGHNT and CDR2 FRNRAP. The CDR3 spans 15 residues. V was clipped by 5 bases and J by 0 bases, with 11 bases between them.